The T cell receptor (beta chain) under discussion was sequenced for a study of Tregs in tolerant kidney transplant recipients. An overnight rest at 37°C with approximately 210 IU/ml IL-2 preceded regulatory T cell sorting from thawed PBMCs. Produced via immunoSEQ multiplex PCR; TCRdb's table is partial and in-frame only. This sample has 55,000 to 70,000 clones, with approximately 85% found just once. The TCR comes from a human donor who received a combined kidney and bone marrow transplant. The input for sequencing was Tregs from blood, taken before the transplant.

CDR3 region: CAWSRGLAGVYEQFF. In DNA form, the CDR3 reads TGTGCCTGGAGTAGGGGACTAGCGGGAGTCTATGAGCAGTTCTTC. The chain is built from TRBV30 and TRBJ2-1; 14 bases align to TRBD2. The CDR3 runs 15 residues. Germline V gives CDR1 GTSNPN, CDR2 SVGIG (reference sequence). V lost 2 bases, J lost 8 bases, and 5 bases stayed unmatched.